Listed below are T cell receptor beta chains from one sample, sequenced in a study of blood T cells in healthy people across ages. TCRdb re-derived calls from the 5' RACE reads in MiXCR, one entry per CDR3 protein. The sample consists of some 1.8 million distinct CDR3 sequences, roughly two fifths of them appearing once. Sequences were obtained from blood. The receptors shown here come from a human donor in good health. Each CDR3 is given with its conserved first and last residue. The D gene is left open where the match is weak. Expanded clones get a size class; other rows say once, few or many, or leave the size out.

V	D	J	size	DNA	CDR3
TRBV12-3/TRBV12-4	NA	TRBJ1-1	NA	TGTGCCAGCAGTTTTCAGGACACGGGTATGGATTTCTTT	CASSFQDTGMDFF
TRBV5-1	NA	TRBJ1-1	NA	TGCGCCAGCAGCTTGGCCGTTGACACGGCAGGCGCTGAAGCTTTCTTT	CASSLAVDTAGAEAFF
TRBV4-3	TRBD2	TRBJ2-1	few	TGCGCCAGCAGCCGACGCGGCAGTAGCGGGGGCTCCTACAATGAGCAGTTCTTC	CASSRRGSSGGSYNEQFF
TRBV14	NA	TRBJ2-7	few	TGTGCCAGCAGCCCCCAACGGGCCTTCTACGAGCAGTACTTC	CASSPQRAFYEQYF
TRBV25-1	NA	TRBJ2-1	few	TGTGCCAGCAGTGAACACAGTTGGCCTTATGAGCAGTTCTTC	CASSEHSWPYEQFF
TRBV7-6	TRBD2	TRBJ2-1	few	TGTGCCAGCAGCTTAGTGGCCCGTAGCGGGGGGTACAATGAGCAGTTCTTC	CASSLVARSGGYNEQFF
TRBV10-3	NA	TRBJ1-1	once	TGTGCCATCAGGGGATTGAACACTGAAGCTTTCTTT	CAIRGLNTEAFF
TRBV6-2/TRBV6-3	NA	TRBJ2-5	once	TGTGCCAGCAGATCTGGGGCTAGCTGGGAAGAGACCCAGTACTTC	CASRSGASWEETQYF
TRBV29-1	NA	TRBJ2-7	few	TGCAGCGGGGCAGATTCCTACGAGCAGTACTTC	CSGADSYEQYF
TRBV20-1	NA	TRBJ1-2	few	TGCAGTGCTTCCAGGGGTACTTATGAGGGCTACACCTTC	CSASRGTYEGYTF
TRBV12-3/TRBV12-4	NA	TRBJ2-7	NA	TGTGTCAGCAGTGGGCCTGATACAGGGAGGTACGAGCAGTACTTC	CVSSGPDTGRYEQYF
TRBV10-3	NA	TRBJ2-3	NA	TGTGCCATCAGTGAAGCGCAGGGGAGAGGGGCAGATACGCAGTATTTT	CAISEAQGRGADTQYF
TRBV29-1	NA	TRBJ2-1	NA	TGCAGCGCGGGACTCCCAGGGGGTGAGCAGTTCTTC	CSAGLPGGEQFF
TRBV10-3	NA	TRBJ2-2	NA	TGTGCCATCAGTAAGGAGGGCCTTAACACCGGGGAGCTGTTTTTT	CAISKEGLNTGELFF
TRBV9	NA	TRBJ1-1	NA	TGTGCCAGCAGCGTAGAGGCAGGGAAGGGGACTGAAGCTTTCTTT	CASSVEAGKGTEAFF
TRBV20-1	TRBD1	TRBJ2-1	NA	TGCAGTGCCCCTCCGACAGGGCGATTATACAATGAGCAGTTCTTC	CSAPPTGRLYNEQFF
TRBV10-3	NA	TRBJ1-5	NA	TGTGCCATCAGTGATCTAGGACCCAATCAGCCCCAGCATTTT	CAISDLGPNQPQHF
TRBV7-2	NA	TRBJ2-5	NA	TGTGCCAGCAGTGTATTGGGTATAGCGACCCAGTACTTC	CASSVLGIATQYF
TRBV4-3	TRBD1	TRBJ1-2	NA	TGCGCCAGCAGCCAAGAAGTCACAGACAGGGGGCGTTATTATGGCTACACCTTC	CASSQEVTDRGRYYGYTF
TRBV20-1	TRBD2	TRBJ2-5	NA	TGCAGTGCTCCGCACCCTAGCGGGTACCAAGAGACCCAGTACTTC	CSAPHPSGYQETQYF
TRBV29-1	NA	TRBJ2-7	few	TGCAGCGTTGAACGCCGGGGCCCCTACGAGCAGTACTTC	CSVERRGPYEQYF
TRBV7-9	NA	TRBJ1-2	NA	TGTGCCAGCACCGGGTCCCTCCCAATCAATGGCTACACCTTC	CASTGSLPINGYTF
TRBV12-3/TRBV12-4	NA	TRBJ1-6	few	TGTGCCAGCAGTTTTGACCAGATAAATTCACCCCTCCACTTT	CASSFDQINSPLHF
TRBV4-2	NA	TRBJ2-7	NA	TGTGCCAGCAGCCAAGAGAGCGGCGTCTACGAGCAGTACTTC	CASSQESGVYEQYF
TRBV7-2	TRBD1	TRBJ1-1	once	TGTGCCAGCAGCTACCGGACAGGGCTGGGAGGAGCTTTCTTT	CASSYRTGLGGAFF
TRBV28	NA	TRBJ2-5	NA	TGTGCCATCTTGGGCAGGCAAGAGACCCAGTACTTC	CAILGRQETQYF
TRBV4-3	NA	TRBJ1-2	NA	TGCGCCAGCAGCCAAGGAAACAGGGCTAACTATGGCTACACCTTC	CASSQGNRANYGYTF
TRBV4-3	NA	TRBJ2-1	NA	TGCGCCAGCAGCCCCCAGGGGGCGGGGGGGAACAATGAGCAGTTCTTC	CASSPQGAGGNNEQFF
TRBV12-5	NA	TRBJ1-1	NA	TGTGCTAGTGCGGGTGGTGGTTCGAACACTGAAGCTTTCTTT	CASAGGGSNTEAFF
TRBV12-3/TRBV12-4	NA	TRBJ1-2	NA	TGTGCCAGCAGTTTGGGGTTGGGAGTGGAGGGCTACACCTTC	CASSLGLGVEGYTF
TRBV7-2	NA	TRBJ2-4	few	TGTGCCAGCAGTAAGGGGGGGGGAGCCAAAAACATTCAGTACTTC	CASSKGGGAKNIQYF
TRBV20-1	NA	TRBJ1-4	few	TGCAGTGCTAGGGGCTCGTATATGGGAGAAAAACTGTTTTTT	CSARGSYMGEKLFF
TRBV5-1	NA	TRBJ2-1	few	TGCGCCAGCAGCCTACGTGTCACCTCCAGGCCCCTTGATGAGCAGTTCTTC	CASSLRVTSRPLDEQFF
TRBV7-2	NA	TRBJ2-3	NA	TGTGCCAGCGCTCGAGTCGGCACAGATACGCAGTATTTT	CASARVGTDTQYF
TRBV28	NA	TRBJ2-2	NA	TGTGCCAGCAGTCTTCGGACGGTTAGGGCCGGGGAGCTGTTTTTT	CASSLRTVRAGELFF
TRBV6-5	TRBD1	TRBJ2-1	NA	TGTGCCAGCAGCCACAGGGGGTACCCCAATGAGCAGTTCTTC	CASSHRGYPNEQFF
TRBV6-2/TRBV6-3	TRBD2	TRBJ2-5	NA	TGTGCCAGCAGTTACCAAGCGGGGGATCAGTTAGAGACCCAGTACTTC	CASSYQAGDQLETQYF
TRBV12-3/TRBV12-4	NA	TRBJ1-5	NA	TGTGCCAGCAGTCTAAACAAGGATCAGCCCCAGCATTTT	CASSLNKDQPQHF
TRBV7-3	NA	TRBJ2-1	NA	TGTGCCAGCGGACTCGGACGGTACAATGAGCAGTTCTTC	CASGLGRYNEQFF
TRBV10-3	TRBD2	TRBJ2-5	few	TGTGCCATCAAACCTAGCGGTCAAGAGACCCAGTACTTC	CAIKPSGQETQYF
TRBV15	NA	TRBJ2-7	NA	TGTGCCACCAGCAGAGATCTGATGACGGGGAGCTACGAGCAGTACTTC	CATSRDLMTGSYEQYF
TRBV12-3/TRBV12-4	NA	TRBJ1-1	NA	TGTGCCAGCAGAACCGGGACAAGCTTTAACACTGAAGCTTTCTTT	CASRTGTSFNTEAFF
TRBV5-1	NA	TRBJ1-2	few	TGCGCCAGCAGCACGGACAGTCACTATGGCTACACCTTC	CASSTDSHYGYTF
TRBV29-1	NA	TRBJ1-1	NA	TGCAGCGTGCGTGCCTTAACAGACACTCAAAGCGACACTGAAGCTTTCTTT	CSVRALTDTQSDTEAFF
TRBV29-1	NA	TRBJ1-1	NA	TGCAGCGTTGATTTTTGGGCAGGGAGGGCTTTCTTT	CSVDFWAGRAFF
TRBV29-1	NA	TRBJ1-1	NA	TGCAGCGTCCTCCGGGACTTCGACACTGAAGCTTTCTTT	CSVLRDFDTEAFF
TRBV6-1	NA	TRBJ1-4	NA	TGTGCCAGCAGTGAAGGGGTCTACCACTATTCAACCGAAAAACTGTTTTTT	CASSEGVYHYSTEKLFF
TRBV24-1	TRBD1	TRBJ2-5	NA	TGTGCCACCAGTGATTTTACAGGGGATAGGTTAGAGACCCAGTACTTC	CATSDFTGDRLETQYF